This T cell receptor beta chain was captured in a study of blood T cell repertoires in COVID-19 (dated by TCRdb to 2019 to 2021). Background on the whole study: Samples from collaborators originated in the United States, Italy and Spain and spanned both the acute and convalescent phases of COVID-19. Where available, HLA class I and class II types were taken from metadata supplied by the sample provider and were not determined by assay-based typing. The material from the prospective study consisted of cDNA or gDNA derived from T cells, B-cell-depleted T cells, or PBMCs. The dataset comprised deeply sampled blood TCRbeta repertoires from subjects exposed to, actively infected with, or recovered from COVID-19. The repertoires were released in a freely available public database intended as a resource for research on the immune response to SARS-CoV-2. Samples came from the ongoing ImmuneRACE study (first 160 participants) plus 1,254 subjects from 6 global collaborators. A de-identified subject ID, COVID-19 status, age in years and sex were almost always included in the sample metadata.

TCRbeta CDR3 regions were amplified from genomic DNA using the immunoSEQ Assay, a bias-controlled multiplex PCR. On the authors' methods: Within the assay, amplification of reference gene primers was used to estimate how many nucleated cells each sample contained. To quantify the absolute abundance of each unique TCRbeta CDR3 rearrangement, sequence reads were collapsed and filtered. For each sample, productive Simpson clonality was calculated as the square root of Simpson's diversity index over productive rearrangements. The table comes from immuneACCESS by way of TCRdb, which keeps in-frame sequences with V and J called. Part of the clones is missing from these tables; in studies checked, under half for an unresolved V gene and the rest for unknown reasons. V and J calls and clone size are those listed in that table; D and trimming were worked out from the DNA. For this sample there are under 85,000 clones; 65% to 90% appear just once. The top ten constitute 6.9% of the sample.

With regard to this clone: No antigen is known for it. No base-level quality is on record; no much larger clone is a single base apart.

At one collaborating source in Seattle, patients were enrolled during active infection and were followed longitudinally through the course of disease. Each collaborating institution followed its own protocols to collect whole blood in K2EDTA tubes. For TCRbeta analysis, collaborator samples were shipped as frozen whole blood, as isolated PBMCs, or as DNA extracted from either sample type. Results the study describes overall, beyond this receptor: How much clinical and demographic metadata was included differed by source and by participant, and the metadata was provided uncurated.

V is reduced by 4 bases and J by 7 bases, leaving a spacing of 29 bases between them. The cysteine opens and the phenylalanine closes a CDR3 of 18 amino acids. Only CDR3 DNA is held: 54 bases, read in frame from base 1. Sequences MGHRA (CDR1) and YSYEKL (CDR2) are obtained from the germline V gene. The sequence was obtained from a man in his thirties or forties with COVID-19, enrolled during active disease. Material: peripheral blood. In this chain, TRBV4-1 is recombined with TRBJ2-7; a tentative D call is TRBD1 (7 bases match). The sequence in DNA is TGCGCCAGCAGCCGAGGGGACAGCTCCACCGGGACTCCTTGGGAGCAGTACTTC. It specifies CASSRGDSSTGTPWEQYF.